This entry features one T cell receptor (beta chain) sequence. This clonotype was seen a few times. Its antigen is currently not known. No base-level quality is on record; no much larger clone is a single base apart. The record originates from a study of post-analysis software for immune sequencing data (dated by TCRdb to 2013 to 2016). With regard to the full study: Disease courses on record covered relapsing-remitting, secondary progressive and progressive-relapsing multiple sclerosis, though some patients had no subtype annotation. The patient repertoires were compared against approximately twelve previously published healthy control repertoires obtained from donors aged roughly 6 to 28 years. A subset of samples was prepared in parallel using single-end sample barcoding, then pooled and co-amplified after Illumina adapter ligation. What the authors observed across the whole study: When samples were clustered directly using the F measure, samples prepared in the same batch co-clustered strongly, which prompted a batch-effect correction. Normalized Chao1 diversity was significantly lower in multiple sclerosis patients than controls, suggesting substantial peripheral T-cell clonal expansion. Significantly higher frequencies in patients than in controls were found for roughly 5 TRBV segments, including TRBV5-6, TRBV5-1 and TRBV20-1. The multiple sclerosis patient group was slightly younger than the control group.

To demonstrate the VDJtools post-analysis software, TCR beta repertoires were profiled from the peripheral blood of more than ten young patients with multiple sclerosis. The patients with multiple sclerosis were children and adolescents between roughly 6 and 17 years of age. V is reduced by 1 base and J by 2 bases, leaving a spacing of 6 bases between them. Via the germline V gene, CDR1 is SGDLS and CDR2 YYNGEE. The CDR3 spans 13 residues, from the cysteine through the phenylalanine. Only CDR3 DNA is held: 39 bases, read in frame from base 1. Libraries were built with PCR. Sequencing took place on an Illumina HiSeq 2500. Unique molecular identifiers were incorporated into TCR beta cDNA libraries to reduce PCR and sequencing biases. Every 1 to 10 million input T cells yielded around 500,000 cDNA molecules, meaning each molecule approximated one T cell. Patient libraries were prepared and sequenced with the same protocol used for the earlier healthy control dataset. Within a given batch, samples were prepared together, multiplexed and sequenced on the same HiSeq lane. For the original study's pipeline: MIGEC was used to process the raw barcoded reads, and molecular identifier groups with only a single read were discarded before consensus assembly and CDR3 extraction. Clonotype tables were post-analysed with VDJtools, and diversity was normalized by down-sampling all datasets to the smallest sample size. In repertoire overlap clustering, CDR3 amino acid sequences, but not nucleotide sequences, were matched to correct batch-related cross-sample contamination. TCRdb itself trimmed the public reads at Q25 with fastp, ran MiXCR and retained productive beta chains. Rows with a matching CDR3 protein are joined into one entry that keeps the most common DNA and genes. TCRdb, not the original authors, processed these V and J calls. The sample table records over 150,000 distinct CDR3 sequences; about 32% of these occur just once. The ten top clones hold roughly 1.6% of the sample.

The clonotype originates from a girl aged 5-17 years with multiple sclerosis. The source material was blood. Rearrangement joined TRBV9 to TRBJ1-1; no D segment can be confidently identified. Read as DNA, the sequence is TGTGCCAGCAGCGTACTGTCTAACACTGAAGCTTTCTTT. Its translation reads: CASSVLSNTEAFF.